A selection of T cell receptor beta chains follows, all from one sample in a study of blood T cell repertoires in COVID-19. This table comes from immunoSEQ multiplex PCR, and its TCRdb copy is limited to in-frame clones, with some not included. This repertoire shows 300,000 to 450,000 clones, about 89% found once; its top ten account for around 3%. The sequencing input was peripheral blood. Every receptor here comes from a woman aged 30 to 39 with COVID-19, enrolled during active disease. CDR3s include the opening cysteine and the closing phenylalanine or tryptophan. Each record gives: CDR3 protein, CDR3 DNA, D gene, J gene, clone size, V gene. D genes are given only for firm matches. A row's size may be missing; if present it is once, few, many or a size class.

CASSESIGWRQGRPNTYEQYF TGCGCCAGCAGTGAGTCGATCGGGTGGCGGCAGGGGCGTCCGAATACCTACGAGCAGTACTTC . TRBJ2-7 . TRBV10-2
CASIRGLGNTEAFF TGTGCCAGCATCCGGGGTTTGGGGAACACTGAAGCTTTCTTT . TRBJ1-1 . TRBV6-5
CASKSLAESDTQYF TGTGCCAGCAAAAGCCTAGCCGAATCAGATACGCAGTATTTT . TRBJ2-3 . TRBV6-5
CASSQDFGSYEQYF TGTGCCAGCAGCCAAGATTTCGGGTCCTACGAGCAGTACTTC . TRBJ2-7 . TRBV3-1/TRBV3-2
CASSDRAMNTEAFF TGTGCCAGTAGTGACAGGGCAATGAACACTGAAGCTTTCTTT TRBD1 TRBJ1-1 . TRBV19
CASSPLGNEKLFF TGTGCCAGCAGCCCTCTCGGTAATGAAAAACTGTTTTTT . TRBJ1-4 . TRBV12-3/TRBV12-4
CASSLSLGREVWGTEAFF TGCGCCAGCAGCTTGTCCTTGGGGCGGGAAGTGTGGGGCACTGAAGCTTTCTTT . TRBJ1-1 . TRBV5-1
CASSEQVLVWGPEAFF TGTGCCAGCAGTGAACAGGTTCTAGTTTGGGGCCCTGAAGCTTTCTTT . TRBJ1-1 . TRBV2
CASSDRGSSSYNEQFF TGTGCCAGCAGTGATCGCGGGAGTTCTTCCTACAATGAGCAGTTCTTC TRBD2 TRBJ2-1 . TRBV6-1
CASSLTTGASTGELFF TGTGCCAGCAGTTTAACTACAGGGGCGAGCACCGGGGAGCTGTTTTTT TRBD1 TRBJ2-2 . TRBV27
CASSPDGDYGYTF TGTGCCAGCAGTCCCGACGGGGACTATGGCTACACCTTC . TRBJ1-2 . TRBV6-5
CAWSEGGIGTGELFF TGTGCCTGGAGTGAGGGCGGGATCGGCACCGGGGAGCTGTTTTTT . TRBJ2-2 . TRBV30
CASSHLTGTSGARTDTQYF TGTGCCAGCAGCCACTTAACCGGGACTAGCGGGGCCCGCACAGATACGCAGTATTTT TRBD2 TRBJ2-3 . TRBV3-1/TRBV3-2
CASRQGAPYNEQFF TGTGCCAGCAGGCAGGGGGCCCCTTACAATGAGCAGTTCTTC TRBD1 TRBJ2-1 few TRBV28
CASSTDIDNSPLHF TGTGCCAGCAGCACGGACATAGATAATTCACCCCTCCACTTT . TRBJ1-6 . TRBV7-9
CASRHRDRPEETQYF TGTGCCAGCAGGCACCGGGACAGACCTGAAGAGACCCAGTACTTC TRBD1 TRBJ2-5 once TRBV2
CASSDYGTGRRTEAFF TGTGCCAGCAGTGACTACGGGACAGGGAGGAGGACTGAAGCTTTCTTT TRBD1 TRBJ1-1 . TRBV25-1
CSVGAREGTDTQYF TGCAGCGTTGGCGCTAGGGAGGGGACAGATACGCAGTATTTT TRBD2 TRBJ2-3 . TRBV29-1
CASRPQGADGELFF TGTGCCAGCAGGCCGCAGGGGGCGGACGGGGAGCTGTTTTTT TRBD1 TRBJ2-2 . TRBV6-5
CASSFPLSLERLRAEAFF TGTGCCAGCAGCTTCCCACTCTCTTTGGAGAGACTTCGGGCTGAAGCTTTCTTT . TRBJ1-1 few TRBV7-9
CASSEIQGSGNTIYF TGTGCCAGCAGTGAGATTCAGGGGTCCGGAAACACCATATATTTT . TRBJ1-3 . TRBV2
CASSYPPPGETQYF TGTGCCAGCAGTTACCCCCCCCCGGGGGAGACCCAGTACTTC . TRBJ2-5 once TRBV6-2/TRBV6-3
CAWSVASGGEQFF TGTGCCTGGAGTGTGGCTAGCGGGGGTGAGCAGTTCTTC TRBD2 TRBJ2-1 . TRBV30
CATSDGTGANTEAFF TGTGCCACCAGTGACGGGACAGGGGCGAACACTGAAGCTTTCTTT TRBD1 TRBJ1-1 . TRBV24-1
CASTSTSGGARDTQYF TGTGCCAGTACCTCGACTAGCGGGGGGGCGAGAGATACGCAGTATTTT TRBD2 TRBJ2-3 . TRBV19
CASSWRGGDYTGELFF TGTGCCAGCAGCTGGCGGGGCGGGGACTACACCGGGGAGCTGTTTTTT . TRBJ2-2 . TRBV5-4
CASSLGGGVSSNQPQHF TGTGCCAGCAGCTTGGGAGGGGGGGTTAGTAGCAATCAGCCCCAGCATTTT . TRBJ1-5 . TRBV7-2